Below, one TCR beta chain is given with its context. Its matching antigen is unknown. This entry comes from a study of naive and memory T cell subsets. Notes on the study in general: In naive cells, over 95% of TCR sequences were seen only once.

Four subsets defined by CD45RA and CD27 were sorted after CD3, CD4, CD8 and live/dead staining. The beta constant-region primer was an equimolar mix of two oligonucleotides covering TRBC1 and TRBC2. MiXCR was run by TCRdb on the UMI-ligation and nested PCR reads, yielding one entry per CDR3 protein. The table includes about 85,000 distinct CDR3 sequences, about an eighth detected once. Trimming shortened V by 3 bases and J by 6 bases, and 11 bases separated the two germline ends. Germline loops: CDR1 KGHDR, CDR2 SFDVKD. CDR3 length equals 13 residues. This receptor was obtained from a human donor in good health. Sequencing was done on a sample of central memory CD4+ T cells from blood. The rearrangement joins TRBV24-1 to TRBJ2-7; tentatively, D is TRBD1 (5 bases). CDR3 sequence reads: CATSDATVVEQYF. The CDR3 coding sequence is TGTGCCACCAGTGATGCGACAGTGGTCGAGCAGTACTTC.